Shown below are 15 T cell receptor beta chains from a single sample sequenced in a study of regulatory T cells in long-lasting Graves disease. Described time point: persistent/refractory GD, antithyroid drugs over 5 years with positive TRAb. The TCR library was made from RNA that had been extracted from PBMCs in TRIzol. In building TCR beta libraries, iRepertoire HTBI primers were used together with Arm-PCR of CDR3 regions. TCRdb analysed the multiplex PCR reads with MiXCR anew, one entry per CDR3 protein. The table shows 500,000 to 700,000 distinct CDR3 sequences, with roughly 30% occurring only once. The specimen comprised peripheral blood mononuclear cells (PBMCs), sampled when the disease was refractory, from a patient treated with antithyroid drugs. These receptors all come from a female donor with Graves disease.

V and J are TRBV29-1 and TRBJ1-1; a weak D match, TRBD1 (6 bases). This CDR3 contains 12 residues. CDR1 SQVTM and CDR2 ANQGSEA come from the germline V gene. Trimming removed 6 bases from V and 8 bases from J, with 16 bases in between. The CDR3 here is CSVPGTRWEAFF. CDR3 DNA: TGCAGCGTACCCGGGACAAGGTGGGAAGCTTTCTTT.

As for this clonotype: A far larger clone differs by one base, so this is likely a read error. The gene calls are TRBV11-2 and TRBJ2-1; D call uncertain. Germline V gives CDR1 SGHAT, CDR2 FQNNGV. The germline V and J ends were trimmed by 4 bases and 13 bases, with 17 bases remaining between them. The CDR3 has 13 residues. The CDR3 sequence: CASSSFPSQTQFF. Written as DNA, the CDR3 is TGTGCCAGCAGCTCCTTTCCCAGCCAGACCCAGTTCTTC. The complete variable domain, with remaining parts taken from reference TRBV11-2 and TRBJ2-1, reads EAGVAQSPRYKIIEKRQSVAFWCNPISGHATLYWYQQILGQGPKLLIQFQNNGVVDDSQLPKDRFSAERLKGVDSTLKIQPAKLEDSAVYLCASSSFPSQTQFFGPGTRLTVL.

This clonotype was picked up many times. The chain joins TRBV28 to TRBJ2-5; D might be TRBD1 (6 bases). The CDR3 consists of 17 residues. Germline V CDR1 and CDR2: MDHEN, SYDVKM. Trimming removed 7 bases from V and 5 bases from J, with 26 bases in between. CDR3 loop: CASIFHRGHRIMETQYF. The CDR3 DNA follows: TGTGCCAGCATCTTTCACCGGGGACACAGAATTATGGAGACCCAGTACTTC.

The chain joins TRBV19 to TRBJ1-5; the match to TRBD1 covers 7 bases. The J segment lost 4 bases and the V segment lost 3 bases, leaving 6 bases of the junction unmatched. Germline V gives CDR1 LNHDA, CDR2 SQIVND (reference sequence). This CDR3 has 15 residues. The CDR3 reads CASSMFGTENQPQHF. CDR3 bases: TGTGCCAGTAGTATGTTCGGGACAGAGAATCAGCCCCAGCATTTT.

The chain couples TRBV19 to TRBJ1-1, with a possible D match to TRBD1 (6 bases). The CDR3 runs to 17 residues. The V end was cut by 7 bases, the J end by 5 bases, with 26 bases between. The germline gives CDR1 LNHDA, CDR2 SQIVND (reference sequence). Written as DNA, the CDR3 is TGTGCCAGTATCCACCCTGTTGGCAGCAGGGGACGGACTGAAGCTTTCTTT. Translated, it gives CASIHPVGSRGRTEAFF.

This clonotype was observed a few times. The gene calls are TRBV5-1 and TRBJ2-7, with 11 nucleotides matching TRBD1. The J segment lost 9 bases and the V segment lost 5 bases, leaving 10 bases of the junction unmatched. CDR1 is SGHRS, CDR2 YFSETQ, per germline. This CDR3 has 14 amino acids. The CDR3 DNA follows: TGCGCCAGCAGGCCCGGGACAGGGGGGCTCGTGCAGTACTTC. Encoded protein: CASRPGTGGLVQYF.

A word on this clonotype: A much larger clone differs by one base, so this may be a read error. V gene TRBV28 combines with J gene TRBJ1-1; D gene ambiguous. The germline V gene encodes CDR1 MDHEN and CDR2 SYDVKM. The CDR3 runs to 14 residues. In DNA, the CDR3 is TGTGCCGGCAGGCCGCGAGGGTGGAACACTGAAGCTTTCTTT. It translates to CAGRPRGWNTEAFF.

To note about this clonotype: A clone one base away is much larger, so this may be a read error. The chain couples TRBV2 to TRBJ1-6; D remains unclear. CDR3 length: 14 amino acids. CDR1 is SNHLY and CDR2 is FYNNEI in the germline V gene. For the CDR3, the DNA is TGTGCCAGCAGTCCTGAGACTTTCAATTCACCCCCCCACTTT. This sequence encodes CASSPETFNSPPHF.

This clonotype is termed medium-sized. The V call is TRBV7-3, the J call TRBJ2-7; D ambiguous. Trimming stripped 6 bases from V and 3 bases from J, with 12 bases between. Germline V gene lookup returns CDR1 SGHTA and CDR2 FQGTGA. The CDR3 runs 13 residues. The CDR3 DNA reads as TGTGCCAGCAGTTTGACATCGAACTACGAGCAGTACTTC. Its translation: CASSLTSNYEQYF.

This clonotype was detected many times. The chain combines TRBV6-1 with TRBJ1-1, with a tentative D call TRBD1 (6 bases). Trimming took off 7 bases at V and 4 bases at J, with 19 bases between the two ends. In germline, CDR1 is MNHNS, CDR2 SASEGT. The CDR3 sequence is 15 residues long. CDR3 bases: TGTGCCAGCACTTTTTACAGGGATGAATTCACTGAAGCTTTCTTT. Its translation: CASTFYRDEFTEAFF.

CDR3 region: CSARVRPGGKDEKLFF. The CDR3 region has the DNA TGCAGTGCTAGAGTTAGACCTGGCGGGAAGGATGAAAAACTGTTTTTT. The V gene is TRBV20-1, the J gene TRBJ1-4, with D hard to call. This CDR3 has 16 residues. The V and J ends lost 1 base and 6 bases respectively, with 18 bases between them. CDR1 and CDR2 (germline): DFQATT, SNEGSKA (reference sequence).

This clonotype was detected a few times. The chain combines TRBV20-1 with TRBJ1-4; D is ambiguous. The ends were cut back, 1 base at V and 5 bases at J, with 8 bases in the middle. Germline V gene sequence: CDR1 DFQATT, CDR2 SNEGSKA (reference sequence). This CDR3 has 13 amino acids. Here the CDR3 reads CSARAGSNEKLFF. The CDR3 DNA is TGCAGTGCTAGAGCAGGATCCAATGAAAAACTGTTTTTT.

This chain links TRBV29-1 with TRBJ1-1; TRBD1 might be the D (5 bases). Germline V lookup: CDR1 SQVTM, CDR2 ANQGSEA. V dropped 4 bases and J dropped 4 bases, with 10 bases sitting between them. This CDR3 is built from 12 residues. CDR3 amino acids: CSVGPGGTEAFF. The DNA of the CDR3 is TGCAGCGTTGGGCCCGGGGGCACTGAAGCTTTCTTT.

V is TRBV10-1 and J is TRBJ1-1, with D possibly TRBD1 on 5 matching bases. Germline CDR1 reads WNHNN; CDR2 reads SYGVQD (reference sequence). V was pared by 2 bases and J by 5 bases, with 12 bases between. This CDR3 is built from 14 residues. CDR3 loop: CASSERVKGTEAFF. The DNA for the CDR3 is TGCGCCAGCAGTGAGCGGGTAAAGGGGACTGAAGCTTTCTTT.

This clonotype was seen at least ten times. Sequence at one end of the junction differs from germline and may be a read error. V and J are TRBV5-1 and TRBJ1-2; D gene unclear. Germline V gene sequence: CDR1 SGHRS, CDR2 YFSETQ. The CDR3 extends over 14 amino acids. Here the CDR3 DNA reads TGTGCCAGCAGCTTAGAGGGCAGTAACTATGGCTACACCTTC. Its translation: CASSLEGSNYGYTF.